This T cell receptor beta chain is drawn from a study of T cell responses to AZD1222 COVID-19 vaccine. The length of the CDR3 is 13 residues. The V end was cut by 3 bases, the J end by 2 bases, with 7 bases between. CDR1 is LNHDA and CDR2 is SQIVND in the germline V gene (reference sequence). Profiled with immunoSEQ multiplex PCR; TCRdb holds only in-frame clones, not every one. Here the sample spans 95,000 to 150,000 clones, roughly nine tenths being singletons. Sequences were derived from peripheral blood, sampled on day 0 of AZD1222 vaccination. The V gene is TRBV19, the J gene TRBJ2-5; D not certain. This receptor was obtained from an adult in good health. For the CDR3, the DNA is TGTGCCAGTAGTATTGGTTATCAAGAGACCCAGTACTTC. It translates to CASSIGYQETQYF.